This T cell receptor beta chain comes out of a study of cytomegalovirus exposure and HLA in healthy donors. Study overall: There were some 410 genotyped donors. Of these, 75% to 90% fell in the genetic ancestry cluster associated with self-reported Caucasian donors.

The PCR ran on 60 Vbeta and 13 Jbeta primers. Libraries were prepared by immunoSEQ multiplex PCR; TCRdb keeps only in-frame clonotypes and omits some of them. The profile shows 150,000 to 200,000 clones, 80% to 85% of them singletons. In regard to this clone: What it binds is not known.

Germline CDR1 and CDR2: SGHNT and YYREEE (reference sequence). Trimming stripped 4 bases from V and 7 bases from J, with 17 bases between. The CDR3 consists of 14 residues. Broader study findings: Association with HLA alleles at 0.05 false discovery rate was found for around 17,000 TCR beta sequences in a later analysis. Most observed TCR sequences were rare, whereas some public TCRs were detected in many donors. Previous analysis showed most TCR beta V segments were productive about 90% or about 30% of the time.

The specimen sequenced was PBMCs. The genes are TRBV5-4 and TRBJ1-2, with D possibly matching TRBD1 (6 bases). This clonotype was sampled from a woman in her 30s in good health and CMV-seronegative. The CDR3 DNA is TGTGCCAGCAGCGCTAAACAGGGTATTAGTGGCTACACCTTC. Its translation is CASSAKQGISGYTF.